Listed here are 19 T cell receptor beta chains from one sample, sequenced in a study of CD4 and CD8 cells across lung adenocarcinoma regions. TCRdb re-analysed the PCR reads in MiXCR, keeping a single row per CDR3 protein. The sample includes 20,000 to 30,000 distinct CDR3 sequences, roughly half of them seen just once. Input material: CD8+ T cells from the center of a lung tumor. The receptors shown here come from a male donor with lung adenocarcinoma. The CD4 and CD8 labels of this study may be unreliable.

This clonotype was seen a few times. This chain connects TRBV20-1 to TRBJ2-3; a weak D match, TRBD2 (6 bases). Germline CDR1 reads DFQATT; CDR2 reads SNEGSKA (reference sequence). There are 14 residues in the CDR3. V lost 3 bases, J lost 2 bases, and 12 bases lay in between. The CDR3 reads CSARITGVTDTQYF. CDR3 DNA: TGCAGTGCTAGGATTACGGGAGTCACAGATACGCAGTATTTT.

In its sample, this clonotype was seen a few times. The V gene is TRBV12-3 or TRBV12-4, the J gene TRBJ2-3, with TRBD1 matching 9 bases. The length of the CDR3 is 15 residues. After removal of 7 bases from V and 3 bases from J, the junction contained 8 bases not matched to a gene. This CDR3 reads CASTYRQGVTDTQYF. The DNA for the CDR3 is TGTGCCAGCACCTATCGACAGGGGGTGACAGATACGCAGTATTTT.

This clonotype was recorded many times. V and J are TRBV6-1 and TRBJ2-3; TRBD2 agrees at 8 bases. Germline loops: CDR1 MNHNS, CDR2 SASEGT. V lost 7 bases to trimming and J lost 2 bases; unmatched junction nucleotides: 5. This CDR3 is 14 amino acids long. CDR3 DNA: TGTGCCAGCAAACGGGGGGGATCCACAGATACGCAGTATTTT. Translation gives CASKRGGSTDTQYF.

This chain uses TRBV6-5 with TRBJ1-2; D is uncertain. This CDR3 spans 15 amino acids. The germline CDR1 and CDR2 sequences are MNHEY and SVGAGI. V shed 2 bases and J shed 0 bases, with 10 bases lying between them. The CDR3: CASSYTPSSNYGYTF. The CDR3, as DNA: TGTGCCAGCAGTTACACACCCTCCTCTAACTATGGCTACACCTTC.

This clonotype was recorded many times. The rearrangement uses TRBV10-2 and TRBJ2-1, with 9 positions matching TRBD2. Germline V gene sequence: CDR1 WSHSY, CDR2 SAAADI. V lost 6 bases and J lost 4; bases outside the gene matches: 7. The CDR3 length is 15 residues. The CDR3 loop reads CASSLSSGDYNEQFF. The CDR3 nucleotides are TGCGCCAGCAGCTTGTCTAGCGGGGATTACAATGAGCAGTTCTTC.

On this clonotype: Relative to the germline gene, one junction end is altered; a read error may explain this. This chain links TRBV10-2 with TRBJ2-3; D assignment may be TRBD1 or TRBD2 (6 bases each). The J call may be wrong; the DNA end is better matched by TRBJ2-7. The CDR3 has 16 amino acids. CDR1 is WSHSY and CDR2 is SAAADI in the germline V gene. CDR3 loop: CACRGHGGGGGETQYF. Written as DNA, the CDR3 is TGCGCCTGCAGGGGACACGGGGGCGGTGGCGGAGAGACGCAGTACTTC.

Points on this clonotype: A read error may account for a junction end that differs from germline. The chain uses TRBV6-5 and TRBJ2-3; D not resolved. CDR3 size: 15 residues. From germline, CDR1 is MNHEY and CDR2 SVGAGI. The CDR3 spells CASSYSQSAKDMQYF. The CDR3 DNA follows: TGTGCCAGCAGTTACTCGCAAAGCGCCAAAGATATGCAGTATTTT.

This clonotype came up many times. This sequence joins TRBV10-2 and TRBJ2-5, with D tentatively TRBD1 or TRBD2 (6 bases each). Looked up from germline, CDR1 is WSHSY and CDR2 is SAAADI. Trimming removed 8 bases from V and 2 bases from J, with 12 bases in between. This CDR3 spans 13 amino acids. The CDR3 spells CASGRGGQETQYF. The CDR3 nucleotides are TGCGCCAGCGGGAGAGGGGGGCAAGAGACCCAGTACTTC.

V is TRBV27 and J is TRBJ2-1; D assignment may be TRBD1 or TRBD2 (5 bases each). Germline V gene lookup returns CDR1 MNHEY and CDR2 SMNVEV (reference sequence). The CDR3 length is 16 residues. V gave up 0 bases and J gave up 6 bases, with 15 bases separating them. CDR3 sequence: CASSLSDIGRGNEQFF. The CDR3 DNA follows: TGTGCCAGCAGTTTATCGGACATAGGACGGGGCAATGAGCAGTTCTTC.

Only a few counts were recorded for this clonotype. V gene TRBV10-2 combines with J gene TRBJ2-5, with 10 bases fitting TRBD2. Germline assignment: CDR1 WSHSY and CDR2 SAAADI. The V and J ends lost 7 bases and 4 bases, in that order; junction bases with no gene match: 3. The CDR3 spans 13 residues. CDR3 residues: CASTLAGSETQYF. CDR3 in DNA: TGCGCCAGCACACTAGCGGGATCAGAGACCCAGTACTTC.

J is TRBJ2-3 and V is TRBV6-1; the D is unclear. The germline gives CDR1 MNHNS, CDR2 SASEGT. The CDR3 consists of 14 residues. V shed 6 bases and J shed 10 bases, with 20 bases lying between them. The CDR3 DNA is TGTGCCAGCAGCCAAACGGCCAACACCGAGGCGCAGTATTTT. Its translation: CASSQTANTEAQYF.

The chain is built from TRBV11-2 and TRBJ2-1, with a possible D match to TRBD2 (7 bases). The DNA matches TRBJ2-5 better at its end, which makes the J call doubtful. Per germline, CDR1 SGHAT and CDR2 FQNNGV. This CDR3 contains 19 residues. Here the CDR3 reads CASSLGGGGGGRGKETQYF. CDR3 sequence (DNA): TGTGCCAGCAGCTTAGGGGGGGGAGGGGGGGGGAGGGGGAAAGAGACCCAGTACTTC.

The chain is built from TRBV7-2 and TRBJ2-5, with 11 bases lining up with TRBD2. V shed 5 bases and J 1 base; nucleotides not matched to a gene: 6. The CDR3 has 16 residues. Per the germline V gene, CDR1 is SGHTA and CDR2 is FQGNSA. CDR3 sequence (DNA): TGTGCCAGCAGCCCCGGACTAGCGGGTCGCCAAGAGACCCAGTACTTC. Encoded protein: CASSPGLAGRQETQYF.

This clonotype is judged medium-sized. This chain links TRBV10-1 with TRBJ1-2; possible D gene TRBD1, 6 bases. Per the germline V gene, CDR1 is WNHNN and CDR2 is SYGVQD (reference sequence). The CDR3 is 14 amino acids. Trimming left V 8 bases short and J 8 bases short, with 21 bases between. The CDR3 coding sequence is TGCGCCAGCGGACCAGGGGCCAACGGGGGAGGCTACACCTTC. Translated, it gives CASGPGANGGGYTF.

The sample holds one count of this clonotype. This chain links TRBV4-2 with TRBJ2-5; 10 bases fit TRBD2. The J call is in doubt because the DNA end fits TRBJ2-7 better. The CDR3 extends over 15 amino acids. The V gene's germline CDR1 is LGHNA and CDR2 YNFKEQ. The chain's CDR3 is CASSQALAGEGEQYF. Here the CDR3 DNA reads TGTGCCAGCAGCCAAGCCCTAGCGGGAGAGGGCGAGCAGTACTTC.

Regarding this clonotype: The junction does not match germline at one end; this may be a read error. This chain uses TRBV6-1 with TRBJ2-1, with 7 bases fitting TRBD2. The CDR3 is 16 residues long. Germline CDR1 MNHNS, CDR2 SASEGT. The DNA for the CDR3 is TGTGCCAGCAGTGAACCGGCGGGAGTGATGGGAGGTAAGCAGTATTTC. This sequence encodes CASSEPAGVMGGKQYF.

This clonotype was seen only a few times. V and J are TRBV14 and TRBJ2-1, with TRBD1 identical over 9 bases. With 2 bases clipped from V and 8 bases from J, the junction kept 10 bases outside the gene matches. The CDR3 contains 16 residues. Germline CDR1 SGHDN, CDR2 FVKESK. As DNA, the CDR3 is TGTGCCAGCAGCCAAATCCGGGACAGGGTTAAAGATGAGCAGTTCTTC. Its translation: CASSQIRDRVKDEQFF. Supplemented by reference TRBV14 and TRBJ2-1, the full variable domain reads EAGVTQFPSHSVIEKGQTVTLRCDPISGHDNLYWYRRVMGKEIKFLLHFVKESKQDESGMPNNRFLAERTGGTYSTLKVQPAELEDSGVYFCASSQIRDRVKDEQFFGPGTRLTVL.

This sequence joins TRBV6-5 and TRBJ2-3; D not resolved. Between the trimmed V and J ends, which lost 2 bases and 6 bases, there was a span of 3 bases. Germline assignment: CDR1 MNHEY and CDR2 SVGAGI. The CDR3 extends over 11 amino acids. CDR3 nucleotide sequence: TGTGCCAGCAGTTACAGCGATACGCAGTATTTT. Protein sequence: CASSYSDTQYF.

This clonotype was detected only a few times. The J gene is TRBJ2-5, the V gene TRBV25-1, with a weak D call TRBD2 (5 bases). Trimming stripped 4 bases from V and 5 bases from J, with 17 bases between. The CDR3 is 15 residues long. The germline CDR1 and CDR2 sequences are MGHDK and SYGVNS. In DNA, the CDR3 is TGTGCCAGCAGTGCTAGAATGCCCAGAGGGGAGACCCAGTACTTC. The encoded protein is CASSARMPRGETQYF.